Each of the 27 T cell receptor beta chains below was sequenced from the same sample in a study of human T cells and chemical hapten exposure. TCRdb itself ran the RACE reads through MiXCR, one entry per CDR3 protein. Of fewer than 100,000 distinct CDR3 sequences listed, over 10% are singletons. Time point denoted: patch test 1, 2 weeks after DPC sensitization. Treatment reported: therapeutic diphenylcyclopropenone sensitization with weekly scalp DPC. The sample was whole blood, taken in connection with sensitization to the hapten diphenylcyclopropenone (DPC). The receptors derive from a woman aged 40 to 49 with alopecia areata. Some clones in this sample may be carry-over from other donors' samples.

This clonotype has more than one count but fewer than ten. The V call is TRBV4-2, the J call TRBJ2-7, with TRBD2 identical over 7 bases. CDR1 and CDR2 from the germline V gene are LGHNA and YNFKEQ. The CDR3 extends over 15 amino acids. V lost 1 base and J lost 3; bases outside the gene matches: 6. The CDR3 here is CASSQGLAENYEQYF. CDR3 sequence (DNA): TGTGCCAGCAGCCAAGGTCTAGCGGAGAACTACGAGCAGTACTTC.

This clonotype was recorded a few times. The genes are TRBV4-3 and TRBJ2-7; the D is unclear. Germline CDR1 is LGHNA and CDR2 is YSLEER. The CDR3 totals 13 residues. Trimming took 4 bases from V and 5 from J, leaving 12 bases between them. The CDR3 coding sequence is TGCGCCAGCAGCCTTAAAATGGGGAACGAGCAGTACTTC. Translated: CASSLKMGNEQYF.

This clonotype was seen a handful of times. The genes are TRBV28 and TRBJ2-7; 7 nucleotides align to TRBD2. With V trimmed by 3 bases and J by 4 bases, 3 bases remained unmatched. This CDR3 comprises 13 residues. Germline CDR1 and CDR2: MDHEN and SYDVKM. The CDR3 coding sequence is TGTGCCAGCAGTTTGGGACTACCTTACGAGCAGTACTTC. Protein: CASSLGLPYEQYF.

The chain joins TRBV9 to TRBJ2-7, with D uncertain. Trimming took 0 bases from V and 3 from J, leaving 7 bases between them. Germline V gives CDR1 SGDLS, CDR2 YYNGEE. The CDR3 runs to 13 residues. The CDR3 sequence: CASSVAAGYEQYF. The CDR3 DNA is TGTGCCAGCAGCGTAGCCGCCGGCTACGAGCAGTACTTC.

The CDR3, as DNA: TGTGCCAGCAAAACGAGCGGGAGCAATGAGCAGTTCTTC. Protein product: CASKTSGSNEQFF. The J gene is TRBJ2-1, the V gene TRBV27; TRBD2 agrees at 8 bases. Trimming removed 7 bases from V and 6 bases from J; junction bases left unmatched: 5. Germline V lookup: CDR1 MNHEY, CDR2 SMNVEV (reference sequence). The CDR3 covers 13 residues.

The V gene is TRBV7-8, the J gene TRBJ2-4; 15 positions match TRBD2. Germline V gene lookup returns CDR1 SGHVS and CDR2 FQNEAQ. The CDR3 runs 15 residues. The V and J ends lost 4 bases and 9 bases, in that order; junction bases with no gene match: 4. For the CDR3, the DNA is TGTGCCAGCAGCTCGGGACTAGCGGGAGGTGGCATTCAGTACTTC. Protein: CASSSGLAGGGIQYF.

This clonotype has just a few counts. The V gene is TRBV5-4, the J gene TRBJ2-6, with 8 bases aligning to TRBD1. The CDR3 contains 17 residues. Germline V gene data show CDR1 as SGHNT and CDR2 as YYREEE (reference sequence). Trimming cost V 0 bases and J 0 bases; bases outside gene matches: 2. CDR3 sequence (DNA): TGTGCCAGCAGCTTGGGACAGGGGCCCTCTGGGGCCAACGTCCTGACTTTC. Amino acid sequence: CASSLGQGPSGANVLTF.

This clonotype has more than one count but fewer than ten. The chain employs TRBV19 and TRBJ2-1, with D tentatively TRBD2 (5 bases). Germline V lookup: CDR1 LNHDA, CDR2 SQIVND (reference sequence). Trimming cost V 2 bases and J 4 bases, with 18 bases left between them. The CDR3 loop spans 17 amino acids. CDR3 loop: CASSITLLVASYNEQFF. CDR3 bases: TGTGCCAGTAGTATAACACTACTAGTTGCCTCTTACAATGAGCAGTTCTTC.

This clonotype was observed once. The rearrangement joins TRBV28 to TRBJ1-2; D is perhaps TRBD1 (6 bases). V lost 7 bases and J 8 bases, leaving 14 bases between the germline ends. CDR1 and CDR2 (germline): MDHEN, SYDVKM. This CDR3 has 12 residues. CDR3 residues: CASTGVLGGYTF. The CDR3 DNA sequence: TGTGCCAGCACAGGGGTTTTGGGAGGCTACACCTTC.

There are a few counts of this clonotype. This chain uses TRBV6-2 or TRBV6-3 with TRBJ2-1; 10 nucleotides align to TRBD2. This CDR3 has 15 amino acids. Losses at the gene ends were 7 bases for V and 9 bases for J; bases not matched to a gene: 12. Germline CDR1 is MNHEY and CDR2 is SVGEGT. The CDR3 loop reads CASTLRSGRVGEQFF. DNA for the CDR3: TGTGCCAGCACCCTTCGGAGCGGGAGGGTGGGTGAGCAGTTCTTC.

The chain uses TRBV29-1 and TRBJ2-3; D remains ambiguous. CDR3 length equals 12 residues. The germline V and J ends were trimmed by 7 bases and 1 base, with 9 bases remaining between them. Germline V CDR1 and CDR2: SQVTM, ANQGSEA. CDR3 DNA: TGCAGCGCTGGGCTCGGCACAGATACGCAGTATTTT. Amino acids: CSAGLGTDTQYF.

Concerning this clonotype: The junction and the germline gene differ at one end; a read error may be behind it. The CDR3 protein is CVSSVGDPDYEQYF. In DNA form, the CDR3 reads TGTGTCAGCAGCGTAGGGGACCCCGACTACGAGCAGTACTTC. This chain joins TRBV9 and TRBJ2-7; D is tentatively TRBD1 or TRBD2 (5 bases each). The CDR3 spans 14 residues. Germline V gives CDR1 SGDLS, CDR2 YYNGEE.

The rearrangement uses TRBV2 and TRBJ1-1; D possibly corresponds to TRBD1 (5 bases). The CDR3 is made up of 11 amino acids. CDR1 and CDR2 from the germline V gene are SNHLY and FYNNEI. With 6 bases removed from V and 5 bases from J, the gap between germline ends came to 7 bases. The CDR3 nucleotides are TGTGCCAGCAGGCAGGGAACTGAAGCTTTCTTT. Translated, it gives CASRQGTEAFF.

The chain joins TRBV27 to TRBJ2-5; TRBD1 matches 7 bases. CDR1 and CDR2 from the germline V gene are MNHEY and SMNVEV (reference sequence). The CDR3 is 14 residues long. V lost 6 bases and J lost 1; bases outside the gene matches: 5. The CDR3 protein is CASSSDRAQETQYF. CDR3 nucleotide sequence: TGTGCCAGCAGCAGCGACAGGGCCCAAGAGACCCAGTACTTC.

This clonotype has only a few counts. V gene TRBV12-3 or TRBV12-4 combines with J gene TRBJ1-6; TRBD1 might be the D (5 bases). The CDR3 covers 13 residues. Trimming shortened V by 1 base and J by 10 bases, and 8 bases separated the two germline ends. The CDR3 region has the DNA TGTGCCAGCAGTTTAGACGGGGCGTCACCCCTCCACTTT. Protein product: CASSLDGASPLHF.

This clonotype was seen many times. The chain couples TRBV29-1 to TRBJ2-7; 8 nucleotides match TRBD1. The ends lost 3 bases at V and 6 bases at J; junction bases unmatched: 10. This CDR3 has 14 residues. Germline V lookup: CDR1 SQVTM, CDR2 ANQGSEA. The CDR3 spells CSVEPGGWKGEQYF. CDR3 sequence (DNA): TGCAGCGTTGAGCCAGGGGGCTGGAAGGGCGAGCAGTACTTC.

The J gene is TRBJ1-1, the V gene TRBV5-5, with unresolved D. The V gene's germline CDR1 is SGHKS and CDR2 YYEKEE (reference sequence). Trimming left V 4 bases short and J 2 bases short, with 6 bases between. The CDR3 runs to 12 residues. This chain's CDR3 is CASSGLNTEAFF. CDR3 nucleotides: TGTGCCAGCAGCGGGTTAAACACTGAAGCTTTCTTT.

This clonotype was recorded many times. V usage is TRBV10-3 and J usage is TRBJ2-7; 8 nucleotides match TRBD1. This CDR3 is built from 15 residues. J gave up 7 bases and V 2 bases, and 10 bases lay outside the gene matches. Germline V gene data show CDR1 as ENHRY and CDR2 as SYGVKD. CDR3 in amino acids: CAISEPRTGREEQYF. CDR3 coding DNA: TGTGCCATCAGTGAGCCGAGGACAGGGCGGGAAGAGCAGTACTTC.

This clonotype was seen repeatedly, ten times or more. CDR3 in amino acids: CASSLAYEQYF. DNA for the CDR3: TGTGCCAGCAGTTTAGCCTACGAGCAGTACTTC. The chain recombines TRBV28 with TRBJ2-7; D not resolved. Per germline, CDR1 MDHEN and CDR2 SYDVKM. There are 11 residues in the CDR3. The V gene lost 2 bases and the J gene lost 2 bases, with 1 base spanning the gap.

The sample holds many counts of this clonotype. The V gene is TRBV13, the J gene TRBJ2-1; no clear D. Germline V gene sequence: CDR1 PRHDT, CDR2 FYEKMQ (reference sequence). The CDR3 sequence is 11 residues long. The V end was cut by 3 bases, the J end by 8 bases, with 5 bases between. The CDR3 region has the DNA TGTGCCAGCAGCTTCACGGATGAGCAGTTCTTC. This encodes CASSFTDEQFF.

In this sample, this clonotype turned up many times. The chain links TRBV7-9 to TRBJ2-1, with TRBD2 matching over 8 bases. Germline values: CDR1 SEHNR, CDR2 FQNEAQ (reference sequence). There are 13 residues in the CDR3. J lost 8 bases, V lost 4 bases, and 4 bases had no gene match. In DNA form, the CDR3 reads TGTGCCAGCAGCTCCAGCGGGAGCTATGAGCAGTTCTTC. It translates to CASSSSGSYEQFF.

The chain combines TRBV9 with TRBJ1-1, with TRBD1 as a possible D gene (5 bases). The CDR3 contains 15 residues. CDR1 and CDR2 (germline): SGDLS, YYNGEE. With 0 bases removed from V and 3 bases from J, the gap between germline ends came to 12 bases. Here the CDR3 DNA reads TGTGCCAGCAGCGTAGCTCCGCGGGGGTACACTGAAGCTTTCTTT. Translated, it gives CASSVAPRGYTEAFF.

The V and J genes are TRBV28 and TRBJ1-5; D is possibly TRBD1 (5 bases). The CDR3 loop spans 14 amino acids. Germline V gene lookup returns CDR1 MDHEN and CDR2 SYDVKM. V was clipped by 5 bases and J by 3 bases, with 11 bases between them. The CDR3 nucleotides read TGTGCCAGCAGTCTACAGGTTAACAATCAGCCCCAGCATTTT. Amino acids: CASSLQVNNQPQHF.

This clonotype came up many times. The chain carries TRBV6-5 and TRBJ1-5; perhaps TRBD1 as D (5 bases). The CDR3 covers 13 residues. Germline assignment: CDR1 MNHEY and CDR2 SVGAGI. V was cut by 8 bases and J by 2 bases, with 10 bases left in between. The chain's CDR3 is CASRRGGNQPQHF. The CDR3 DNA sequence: TGTGCCAGCCGACGGGGCGGCAATCAGCCCCAGCATTTT.

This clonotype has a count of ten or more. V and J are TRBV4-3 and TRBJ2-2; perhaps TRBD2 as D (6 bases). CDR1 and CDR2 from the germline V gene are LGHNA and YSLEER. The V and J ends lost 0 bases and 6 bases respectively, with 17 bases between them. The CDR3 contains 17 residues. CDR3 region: CASSQDGEHWEAGELFF. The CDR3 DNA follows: TGCGCCAGCAGCCAAGATGGGGAACACTGGGAGGCCGGGGAGCTGTTTTTT.

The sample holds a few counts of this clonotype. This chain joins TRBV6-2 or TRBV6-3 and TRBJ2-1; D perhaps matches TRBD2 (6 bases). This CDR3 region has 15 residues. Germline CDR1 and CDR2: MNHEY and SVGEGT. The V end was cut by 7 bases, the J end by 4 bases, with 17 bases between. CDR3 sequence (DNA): TGTGCCAGCAAGATCACGGAGGGGTCGTACAATGAGCAGTTCTTC. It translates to CASKITEGSYNEQFF.

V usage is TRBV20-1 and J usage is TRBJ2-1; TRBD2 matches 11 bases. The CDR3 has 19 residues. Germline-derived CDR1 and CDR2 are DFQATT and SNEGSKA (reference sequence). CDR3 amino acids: CRARPGTSGKVSSYNEQFF. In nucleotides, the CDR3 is TGCAGAGCGAGACCCGGGACTAGCGGTAAAGTGAGCTCCTACAATGAGCAGTTCTTC.